The next 18 T cell receptor beta chains were all read from a single sample in a study of technical replicates of blood from several donors (TCRdb year 2017). The library was made by the immunoSEQ multiplex PCR assay. Held by TCRdb, this immuneACCESS table contains in-frame sequences only and omits some clones. Under half of the omission traces to an unresolved V gene where checked; the cause of the rest is unknown. The sample profile shows some 87,000 clones; approximately 96% of them were found once. The top ten constitute approximately 0.3% of the sample. The sequenced sample consisted of T cells isolated from PBMCs. The origin of the receptors is a human donor in good health.

The rearrangement links TRBV29-1 to TRBJ2-7; 7 bases line up with TRBD1. After removal of 4 bases from V and 3 bases from J, the junction contained 6 bases not matched to a gene. The length of the CDR3 is 13 residues. Germline lookup yields CDR1 SQVTM and CDR2 ANQGSEA. The CDR3 bases are TGCAGCGTTGTTTCCGGGACAGTCTACGAGCAGTACTTC. This codes for CSVVSGTVYEQYF.

This chain joins TRBV6-5 and TRBJ2-3, with TRBD1 as a possible D gene (6 bases). V was trimmed by 5 bases and J by 4 bases, leaving 13 bases between them. Germline V gene lookup returns CDR1 MNHEY and CDR2 SVGAGI. This CDR3 contains 14 residues. DNA of the CDR3: TGTGCCAGCAGTGGGGGCGCGCAAGCAGATACGCAGTATTTT. Translating gives CASSGGAQADTQYF.

The chain links TRBV7-2 to TRBJ2-7; weak D call: TRBD1 (6 bases). The CDR3 consists of 12 residues. Trimming removed 1 base at V and 12 bases at J, with 13 bases between. The germline V gene encodes CDR1 SGHTA and CDR2 FQGNSA. CDR3 in DNA: TGTGCCAGCAGCTTAGTAGGGGGTATACCGTACTTC. Protein sequence: CASSLVGGIPYF.

The chain combines TRBV6-4 with TRBJ2-2; 8 nucleotides agree with TRBD1. This CDR3 contains 17 residues. V was pared by 0 bases and J by 4 bases, with 7 bases of the junction left unmatched. Germline V CDR1 and CDR2: MRHNA, SNTAGT. The CDR3 sequence is CASSDSFGTGVTGELFF. In DNA form, the CDR3 reads TGTGCCAGCAGTGACTCGTTTGGGACAGGAGTCACCGGGGAGCTGTTTTTT.

V usage is TRBV7-8 and J usage is TRBJ2-7, with 9 bases aligning to TRBD1. This CDR3 is built from 17 residues. The germline V gene encodes CDR1 SGHVS and CDR2 FQNEAQ. After removal of 1 base from V and 2 bases from J, the junction contained 9 bases not matched to a gene. This CDR3 is CASSLELGQGVTYEQYF. CDR3 bases: TGTGCCAGCAGCTTAGAGTTGGGACAGGGCGTTACCTACGAGCAGTACTTC.

V usage is TRBV7-3 and J usage is TRBJ1-1; D not certain. The CDR3 extends over 15 amino acids. Trimming removed 2 bases at V and 3 bases at J, with 13 bases between. CDR1 and CDR2 (germline): SGHTA, FQGTGA. CDR3 coding DNA: TGTGCCAGCAGCTTATTCTTGATACGGGACACTGAAGCTTTCTTT. This codes for CASSLFLIRDTEAFF.

The CDR3 nucleotides are TGTGCCAGCAGTTACAAGTTTCAGGGTGGCTATGGCTACACCTTC. Protein product: CASSYKFQGGYGYTF. The rearrangement links TRBV6-5 to TRBJ1-2; maybe TRBD1 (5 bases). From germline, CDR1 is MNHEY and CDR2 SVGAGI. This CDR3 comprises 15 residues. The V and J ends lost 2 bases and 4 bases respectively, with 14 bases between them.

This chain uses TRBV11-1 with TRBJ2-1, with D perhaps TRBD1 (6 bases). V shed 7 bases and J shed 4 bases, with 17 bases lying between them. Germline V gene sequence: CDR1 SGHAT, CDR2 FQDESV (reference sequence). The CDR3 loop spans 15 amino acids. Here the CDR3 DNA reads TGTGCCAGCAACCAACAAGGACAGCCGTACAATGAGCAGTTCTTC. Amino acids: CASNQQGQPYNEQFF.

This sequence joins TRBV5-1 and TRBJ2-2, with D maybe TRBD2 (6 bases). V lost 3 bases and J 1 base, leaving 16 bases between the germline ends. From germline, CDR1 is SGHRS and CDR2 YFSETQ. CDR3 length equals 17 residues. The CDR3 sequence is CASSSKVGRENTGELFF. Written as DNA, the CDR3 is TGCGCCAGCAGCTCCAAAGTTGGGCGGGAGAACACCGGGGAGCTGTTTTTT. Drawing the rest from reference TRBV5-1 and TRBJ2-2, the complete variable domain is KAGVTQTPRYLIKTRGQQVTLSCSPISGHRSVSWYQQTPGQGLQFLFEYFSETQRNKGNFPGRFSGRQFSNSRSEMNVSTLELGDSALYLCASSSKVGRENTGELFFGEGSRLTVL.

The V gene is TRBV6-5, the J gene TRBJ2-7; 7 nucleotides line up with TRBD2. Trimming cost V 0 bases and J 6 bases; bases outside gene matches: 11. Germline values: CDR1 MNHEY, CDR2 SVGAGI. This CDR3 spans 16 amino acids. The CDR3: CASSYSYTLREGEQYF. In nucleotides, the CDR3 is TGTGCCAGCAGTTACTCCTATACGCTAAGGGAGGGCGAGCAGTACTTC.

The DNA of the CDR3 is TGTGCCAGCAGTTTAGGGGCCGATCAGCCCCAGCATTTT. It yields the protein CASSLGADQPQHF. The chain uses TRBV28 and TRBJ1-5; possible D gene TRBD1, 5 bases. The germline V gene has CDR1 MDHEN and CDR2 SYDVKM. The CDR3 is made up of 13 amino acids. V shed 2 bases and J shed 5 bases, with 7 bases lying between them.

The V gene is TRBV19, the J gene TRBJ1-5; D is unclear. CDR1 LNHDA and CDR2 SQIVND come from the germline V gene (reference sequence). Trimming pared 0 bases from V and 11 bases from J, leaving 8 bases between. This CDR3 contains 12 residues. The CDR3: CASSIDLGTQHF. CDR3 coding DNA: TGTGCCAGTAGTATAGATCTCGGGACCCAGCATTTT.

The chain has TRBV7-3 and TRBJ1-2, with 9 bases that match TRBD1. This CDR3 region has 14 residues. J lost 8 bases, V lost 2 bases, and 6 bases had no gene match. The germline V gene has CDR1 SGHTA and CDR2 FQGTGA. Written as DNA, the CDR3 is TGTGCCAGCAGCTTAGTACAGGGGGCGTCGGGCTACACCTTC. Residues: CASSLVQGASGYTF.

V is TRBV5-1 and J is TRBJ2-6; TRBD2 is a possible D gene (6 bases). The length of the CDR3 is 17 residues. The germline gives CDR1 SGHRS, CDR2 YFSETQ. V lost 4 bases and J 0 bases, leaving 14 bases between the germline ends. DNA for the CDR3: TGCGCCAGCAGCCTGGGGGGTAGCGTCTCTGGGGCCAACGTCCTGACTTTC. Protein sequence: CASSLGGSVSGANVLTF.

The gene calls are TRBV4-1 and TRBJ2-3; 7 positions match TRBD2. After removal of 5 bases from V and 7 bases from J, the junction contained 9 bases not matched to a gene. From germline, CDR1 is MGHRA and CDR2 YSYEKL. There are 14 residues in the CDR3. The CDR3 sequence is CASSSPAAGNTQYF. In nucleotides, the CDR3 is TGCGCCAGCAGCTCTCCTGCAGCGGGAAATACGCAGTATTTT.

The chain joins TRBV5-1 to TRBJ2-7; 8 bases line up with TRBD2. Germline V CDR1 and CDR2: SGHRS, YFSETQ. V lost 3 bases and J lost 2; bases outside the gene matches: 4. This CDR3 comprises 14 residues. Written as DNA, the CDR3 is TGCGCCAGCAGCTACAGCGGGAGAACCTACGAGCAGTACTTC. It codes for CASSYSGRTYEQYF.

V usage is TRBV9 and J usage is TRBJ2-5, with 8 bases fitting TRBD2. The CDR3 sequence is 14 residues long. V lost 7 bases and J lost 4; bases outside the gene matches: 9. The germline V gene has CDR1 SGDLS and CDR2 YYNGEE. CDR3 in DNA: TGTGCCAGCCCTCCTAGCGGGCCTCGAGAGACCCAGTACTTC. Its translation is CASPPSGPRETQYF.

This clone turned up a few times. This chain uses TRBV7-9 with TRBJ1-3; no clear D gene. The V gene's germline CDR1 is SEHNR and CDR2 FQNEAQ (reference sequence). Trimming stripped 1 base from V and 1 base from J, with 14 bases between. The CDR3 length is 17 residues. This CDR3 reads CASSLEDTVPSGNTIYF. DNA for the CDR3: TGTGCCAGCAGCTTAGAAGACACCGTACCTTCTGGAAACACCATATATTTT.